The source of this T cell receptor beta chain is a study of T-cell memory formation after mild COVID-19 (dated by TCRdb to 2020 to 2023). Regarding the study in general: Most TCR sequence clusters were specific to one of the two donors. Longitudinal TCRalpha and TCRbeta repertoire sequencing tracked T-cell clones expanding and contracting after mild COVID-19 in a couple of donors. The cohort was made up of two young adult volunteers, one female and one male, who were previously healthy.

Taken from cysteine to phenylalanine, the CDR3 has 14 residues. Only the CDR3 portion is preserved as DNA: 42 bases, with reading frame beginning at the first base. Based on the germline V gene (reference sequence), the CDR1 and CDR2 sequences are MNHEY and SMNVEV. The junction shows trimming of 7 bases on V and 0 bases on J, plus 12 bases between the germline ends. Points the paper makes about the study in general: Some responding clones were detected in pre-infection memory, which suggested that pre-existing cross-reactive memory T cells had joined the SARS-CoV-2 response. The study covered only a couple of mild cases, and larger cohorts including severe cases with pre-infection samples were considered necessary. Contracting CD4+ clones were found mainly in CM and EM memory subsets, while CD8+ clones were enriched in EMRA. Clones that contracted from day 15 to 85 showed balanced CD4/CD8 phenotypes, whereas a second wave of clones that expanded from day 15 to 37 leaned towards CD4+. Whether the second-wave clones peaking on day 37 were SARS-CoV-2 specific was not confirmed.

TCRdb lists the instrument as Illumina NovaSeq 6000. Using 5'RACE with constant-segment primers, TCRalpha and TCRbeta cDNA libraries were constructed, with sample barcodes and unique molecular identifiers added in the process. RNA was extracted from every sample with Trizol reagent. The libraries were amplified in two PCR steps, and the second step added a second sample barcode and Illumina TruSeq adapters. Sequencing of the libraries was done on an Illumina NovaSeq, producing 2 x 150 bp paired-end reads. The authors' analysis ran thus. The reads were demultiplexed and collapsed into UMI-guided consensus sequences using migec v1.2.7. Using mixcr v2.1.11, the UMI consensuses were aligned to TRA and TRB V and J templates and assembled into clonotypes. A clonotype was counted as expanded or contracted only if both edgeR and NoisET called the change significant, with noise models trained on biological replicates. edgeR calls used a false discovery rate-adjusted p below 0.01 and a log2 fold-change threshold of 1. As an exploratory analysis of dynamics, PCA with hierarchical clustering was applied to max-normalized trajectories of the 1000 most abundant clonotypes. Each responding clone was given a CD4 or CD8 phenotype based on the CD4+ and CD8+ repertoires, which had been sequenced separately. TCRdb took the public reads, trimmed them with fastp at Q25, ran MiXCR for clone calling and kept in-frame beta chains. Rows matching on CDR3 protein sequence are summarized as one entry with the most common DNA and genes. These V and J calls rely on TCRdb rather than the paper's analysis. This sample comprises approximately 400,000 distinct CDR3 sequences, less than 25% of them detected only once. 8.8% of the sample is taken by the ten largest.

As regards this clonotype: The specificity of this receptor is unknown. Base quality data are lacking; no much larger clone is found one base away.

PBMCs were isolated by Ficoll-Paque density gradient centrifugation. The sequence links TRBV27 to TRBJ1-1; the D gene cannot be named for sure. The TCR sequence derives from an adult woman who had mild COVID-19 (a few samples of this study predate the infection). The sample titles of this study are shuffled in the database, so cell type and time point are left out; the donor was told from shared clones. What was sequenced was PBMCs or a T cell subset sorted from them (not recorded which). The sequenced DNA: TGTGCCAGCAAATTAGCCCATATGAACACTGAAGCTTTCTTT. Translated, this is CASKLAHMNTEAFF.